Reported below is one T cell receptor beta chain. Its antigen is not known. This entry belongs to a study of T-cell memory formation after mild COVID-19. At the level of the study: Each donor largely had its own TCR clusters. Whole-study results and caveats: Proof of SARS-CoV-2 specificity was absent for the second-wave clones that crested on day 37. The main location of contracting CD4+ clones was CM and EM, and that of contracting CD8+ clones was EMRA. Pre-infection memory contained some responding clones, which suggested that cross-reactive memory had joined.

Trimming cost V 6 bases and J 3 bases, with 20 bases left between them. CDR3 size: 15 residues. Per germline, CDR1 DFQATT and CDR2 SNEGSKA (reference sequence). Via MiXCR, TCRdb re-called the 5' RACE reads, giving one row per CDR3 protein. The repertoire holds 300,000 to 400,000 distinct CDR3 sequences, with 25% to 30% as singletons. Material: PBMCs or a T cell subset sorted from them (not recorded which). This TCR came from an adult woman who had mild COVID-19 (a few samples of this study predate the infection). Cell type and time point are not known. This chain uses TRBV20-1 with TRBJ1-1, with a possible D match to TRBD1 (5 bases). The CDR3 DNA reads TGCAGTGCCCCAGCCCCCGGGACGGGGTACACTGAAGCTTTCTTT. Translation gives CSAPAPGTGYTEAFF.